This entry lists 22 T cell receptor beta chains sequenced from one sample in a study of spatial heterogeneity in lung cancer. Time point here: sample taken at primary tumor resection. Unsorted whole RNA from tumor, nontumor lung or frozen PBMC underwent sequencing. TCRdb used MiXCR to reprocess the 5' RACE reads, holding one entry per CDR3 protein. The data hold about 82,000 distinct CDR3 sequences, with 10% to 15% observed a single time. Sequences were derived from PBMCs, sampled at surgery. These receptors were collected from a male donor with early-stage non-small cell lung cancer.

V gene TRBV6-5 combines with J gene TRBJ1-4; D may be TRBD1 (5 bases). Germline CDR1 reads MNHEY; CDR2 reads SVGAGI. The V end lost 2 bases, the J end lost 3 bases, and 10 bases lay between the germline ends. The CDR3 is made up of 15 amino acids. The CDR3, as DNA: TGTGCCAGCAGTTACATGAGGGGCCCTAATGAAAAACTGTTTTTT. Protein product: CASSYMRGPNEKLFF.

This clonotype has just a few counts. The genes are TRBV5-1 and TRBJ2-3; tentative D call: TRBD1 (5 bases). Germline V CDR1 and CDR2: SGHRS, YFSETQ. The CDR3 loop spans 15 amino acids. The V and J ends lost 0 bases and 0 bases respectively, with 8 bases between them. The CDR3 DNA follows: TGCGCCAGCAGCTTGGACAGGTCTAGCACAGATACGCAGTATTTT. It is translated as CASSLDRSSTDTQYF.

Ten or more counts support this clonotype. The rearrangement joins TRBV30 to TRBJ1-2; TRBD1 agrees at 7 bases. Germline lookup yields CDR1 GTSNPN and CDR2 SVGIG (reference sequence). CDR3 length: 15 amino acids. V shed 2 bases and J 6 bases; nucleotides not matched to a gene: 12. The CDR3 DNA reads as TGTGCCTGGAGTACTAGACAGGGAGGAGAGGATGGCTACACCTTC. Its translation: CAWSTRQGGEDGYTF.

This clonotype showed up just a few times. The chain uses TRBV30 and TRBJ2-7; tentatively, D is TRBD2 (5 bases). CDR1 is GTSNPN and CDR2 is SVGIG in the germline V gene (reference sequence). The CDR3 runs to 17 residues. Trimming removed 5 bases at V and 5 bases at J, with 28 bases between. The DNA for the CDR3 is TGTGCCTGGCCCGAGGGTTACCGGACCGAGGGCTTCGACGAGCAGTACTTC. As protein: CAWPEGYRTEGFDEQYF.

The chain employs TRBV18 and TRBJ2-5; TRBD1 agrees at 8 bases. CDR3 length equals 14 residues. V lost 6 bases to trimming and J lost 2 bases; unmatched junction nucleotides: 5. Germline assignment: CDR1 KGHSH and CDR2 LQKENI. Here the CDR3 reads CASSRTGGQETQYF. CDR3 sequence (DNA): TGTGCCAGCTCTCGTACAGGGGGGCAAGAGACCCAGTACTTC.

The rearrangement uses TRBV9 and TRBJ2-5, with 8 bases fitting TRBD2. In germline, CDR1 is SGDLS, CDR2 YYNGEE. The CDR3 extends over 14 amino acids. Trimming removed 3 bases from V and 1 base from J; junction bases left unmatched: 2. This CDR3 is CASSATSAQETQYF. The CDR3 coding sequence is TGTGCCAGCAGCGCGACTAGCGCCCAAGAGACCCAGTACTTC.

This clonotype has more than one count but fewer than ten. The V call is TRBV9, the J call TRBJ2-2; D not resolved. CDR3 size: 13 residues. Trimming stripped 0 bases from V and 3 bases from J, with 3 bases between. CDR1 is SGDLS and CDR2 is YYNGEE in the germline V gene. CDR3 DNA: TGTGCCAGCAGCGTAGGGGACACCGGGGAGCTGTTTTTT. It translates to CASSVGDTGELFF.

This clonotype was counted between two and nine times. CDR3: CSVLGSGGQAGEQFF. The CDR3 coding sequence is TGCAGCGTTTTGGGGAGCGGGGGCCAGGCAGGGGAGCAGTTCTTC. The rearrangement links TRBV29-1 to TRBJ2-1, with 8 nucleotides matching TRBD2. The germline V gene encodes CDR1 SQVTM and CDR2 ANQGSEA. J was trimmed by 10 bases and V by 5 bases; bases with no gene match: 16. CDR3 length equals 15 residues.

This clonotype was counted ten times or more. The rearrangement uses TRBV10-3 and TRBJ2-7, with 8 bases aligning to TRBD1. From germline, CDR1 is ENHRY and CDR2 SYGVKD. The length of the CDR3 is 16 residues. J was trimmed by 0 bases and V by 6 bases; bases with no gene match: 10. The chain's CDR3 is CAIRGGQASSSYEQYF. CDR3 nucleotide sequence: TGTGCCATCAGGGGGGGACAGGCCTCAAGCTCCTACGAGCAGTACTTC.

In its sample, this clonotype was seen many times. The gene calls are TRBV2 and TRBJ1-1; D uncertain. Trimming left V 2 bases short and J 1 base short, with 8 bases between. The CDR3 is made up of 14 amino acids. Germline values: CDR1 SNHLY, CDR2 FYNNEI. CDR3 region: CASSELEGNTEAFF. The CDR3 nucleotides read TGTGCCAGCAGTGAATTGGAAGGGAACACTGAAGCTTTCTTT.

This clonotype came up many times. The chain recombines TRBV7-2 with TRBJ1-4; perhaps TRBD1 as D (5 bases). V was shortened by 1 base and J by 0 bases, with 9 bases between the two germline ends. Germline CDR1 is SGHTA and CDR2 is FQGNSA. This CDR3 contains 16 residues. This CDR3 is CASSLGRGPTNEKLFF. CDR3 in DNA: TGTGCCAGCAGCTTAGGACGGGGACCAACTAATGAAAAACTGTTTTTT.

This clonotype was found many times. The genes are TRBV29-1 and TRBJ1-5, with D hard to call. The CDR3 loop spans 13 amino acids. Trimming took off 4 bases at V and 2 bases at J, with 9 bases between the two ends. CDR1 and CDR2 (germline): SQVTM, ANQGSEA. CDR3 in amino acids: CSVGEDGNQPQHF. The CDR3, as DNA: TGCAGCGTTGGGGAGGACGGCAATCAGCCCCAGCATTTT.

The sample holds a few counts of this clonotype. This chain links TRBV12-5 with TRBJ2-1; D perhaps matches TRBD2 (7 bases). The CDR3 is made up of 12 amino acids. The germline V gene has CDR1 LGHNT and CDR2 FRNRAP. Trimming removed 0 bases at V and 14 bases at J, with 11 bases between. This CDR3 reads CASGLVRGGEFF. The DNA of the CDR3 is TGTGCTAGTGGTTTGGTGAGAGGGGGGGAGTTCTTC. Complete variable domain (other parts from reference TRBV12-5 and TRBJ2-1): DARVTQTPRHKVTEMGQEVTMRCQPILGHNTVFWYRQTMMQGLELLAYFRNRAPLDDSGMPKDRFSAEMPDATLATLKIQPSEPRDSAVYFCASGLVRGGEFFGPGTRLTVL.

The table lists this clonotype with a few counts. V and J are TRBV20-1 and TRBJ2-7, with D maybe TRBD2 (5 bases). The CDR3 has 11 amino acids. From germline, CDR1 is DFQATT and CDR2 SNEGSKA (reference sequence). The V end was cut by 0 bases, the J end by 9 bases, with 9 bases between. CDR3 amino acids: CSARDGRGQYF. Written as DNA, the CDR3 is TGCAGTGCTAGAGACGGACGGGGGCAGTACTTC.

This clonotype occurred many times. The gene calls are TRBV4-1 and TRBJ1-2; possible D gene TRBD1, 5 bases. The CDR3 loop spans 13 amino acids. Per germline, CDR1 MGHRA and CDR2 YSYEKL. Trimming removed 3 bases at V and 2 bases at J, with 7 bases between. CDR3 coding DNA: TGCGCCAGCAGCCAGGGACGGAACTATGGCTACACCTTC. This sequence encodes CASSQGRNYGYTF.

V is TRBV11-2 and J is TRBJ2-4; D tentatively reads TRBD1 or TRBD2 (5 bases each). Germline V gene data show CDR1 as SGHAT and CDR2 as FQNNGV. The CDR3 has 13 residues. Trimming shortened V by 4 bases and J by 1 base, and 5 bases separated the two germline ends. CDR3: CASSWGAKNIQYF. The CDR3 nucleotides are TGTGCCAGCAGCTGGGGGGCCAAAAACATTCAGTACTTC.

This clonotype was counted many times. The rearrangement uses TRBV29-1 and TRBJ2-1; no firm D call. This CDR3 contains 14 residues. V was pared by 2 bases and J by 1 base, with 9 bases between. Germline values: CDR1 SQVTM, CDR2 ANQGSEA. The CDR3 DNA reads TGCAGCGTTGAATCGGCCATATCCTACAATGAGCAGTTCTTC. Its protein product is CSVESAISYNEQFF.

CDR3 loop: CASRDSGGGVYEQYF. The CDR3 DNA is TGTGCCAGCAGGGATAGCGGGGGGGGCGTTTACGAGCAGTACTTC. The gene calls are TRBV2 and TRBJ2-7; 11 positions agree with TRBD2. J was trimmed by 4 bases and V by 6 bases; bases with no gene match: 8. CDR3 length: 15 residues. Germline values: CDR1 SNHLY, CDR2 FYNNEI.

This clonotype was counted a few times. The chain has TRBV7-9 and TRBJ2-1; tentatively, D is TRBD1 or TRBD2 (5 bases each). This CDR3 region has 17 residues. V was shortened by 6 bases and J by 5 bases, with 23 bases between the two germline ends. CDR1 and CDR2 (germline): SEHNR, FQNEAQ (reference sequence). The chain's CDR3 is CASRLGPRGAMDNEQFF. The CDR3 DNA reads TGTGCCAGCAGGTTGGGACCACGGGGTGCTATGGACAATGAGCAGTTCTTC.

This clonotype was seen more than once but under ten times. The rearrangement uses TRBV29-1 and TRBJ2-7, with 10 bases that match TRBD1. Trimming at V came to 5 bases and at J to 7 bases, leaving 8 bases not matched to a gene. Per germline, CDR1 SQVTM and CDR2 ANQGSEA. The CDR3 has 13 amino acids. CDR3 protein: CSVLRQGAGEQYF. DNA for the CDR3: TGCAGCGTTCTTAGACAGGGGGCAGGAGAGCAGTACTTC.

This chain links TRBV28 with TRBJ1-5, with D tentatively TRBD1 (5 bases). Trimming pared 7 bases from V and 0 bases from J, leaving 13 bases between. The CDR3 is 15 residues long. Germline loops: CDR1 MDHEN, CDR2 SYDVKM. CDR3: CASNLDRYSNQPQHF. CDR3 sequence (DNA): TGTGCCAGCAACCTAGACAGATATAGCAATCAGCCCCAGCATTTT.

The V gene is TRBV27, the J gene TRBJ2-1, with 9 bases aligning to TRBD1. V was clipped by 1 base and J by 6 bases; unmatched bases: 7. Germline CDR1 MNHEY, CDR2 SMNVEV (reference sequence). The CDR3 is 16 amino acids. CDR3 amino acids: CASSLLGTGNSNEQFF. As DNA, the CDR3 is TGTGCCAGCAGTTTATTGGGGACAGGGAACTCCAATGAGCAGTTCTTC.